Listed here are 9 T cell receptor beta chains from one sample, sequenced in a study of cytomegalovirus exposure and HLA in healthy donors. 13 Jbeta primers and 60 Vbeta primers were used for the PCR. Method: immunoSEQ multiplex PCR; TCRdb's copy keeps in-frame clones and lacks some. In the table there are 70,000 or so clones, 55% to 70% of which are singletons. The specimen was PBMCs. The receptors here all came from a woman aged 45-65 years in good health and CMV-seronegative.

This clone was detected a few times. The V and J genes are TRBV28 and TRBJ1-1; 11 nucleotides align to TRBD1. There are 17 residues in the CDR3. Per the germline V gene, CDR1 is MDHEN and CDR2 is SYDVKM. V shed 1 base and J 4 bases; nucleotides not matched to a gene: 8. The CDR3 sequence is CASSLFGTGGRGTEAFF. CDR3 nucleotide sequence: TGTGCCAGCAGTTTATTTGGGACAGGGGGAAGGGGCACTGAAGCTTTCTTT. Combining the CDR3 with reference TRBV28 and TRBJ1-1 gives the whole variable domain DVKVTQSSRYLVKRTGEKVFLECVQDMDHENMFWYRQDPGLGLRLIYFSYDVKMKEKGDIPEGYSVSREKKERFSLILESASTNQTSMYLCASSLFGTGGRGTEAFFGQGTRLTVV.

The chain links TRBV10-3 to TRBJ2-2, with TRBD2 matching over 8 bases. After removal of 2 bases from V and 5 bases from J, the junction contained 7 bases not matched to a gene. This CDR3 comprises 16 residues. Germline assignment: CDR1 ENHRY and CDR2 SYGVKD. In DNA form, the CDR3 reads TGTGCCATCAGTGAGCGTAGCGGGGTAGGGACCGGGGAGCTGTTTTTT. This sequence encodes CAISERSGVGTGELFF.

In DNA, the CDR3 is TGTGCCTGGAGTTTGATTAGATCCGAGCAGTACTTC. This encodes CAWSLIRSEQYF. This rearrangement joins TRBV30 to TRBJ2-7; D gene ambiguous. Germline V gene data show CDR1 as GTSNPN and CDR2 as SVGIG (reference sequence). This CDR3 has 12 residues. Deletions cut 2 bases from V and 6 bases from J, with 11 bases between.

A single count supports this clone. The chain combines TRBV2 with TRBJ2-5, with TRBD2 matching 10 bases. The V gene's germline CDR1 is SNHLY and CDR2 FYNNEI. CDR3 length equals 14 residues. The trim removed 6 bases at V and 5 bases at J, leaving 6 bases unmatched. The CDR3: CASRGASGSETQYF. The CDR3, as DNA: TGTGCCAGCAGGGGGGCTAGCGGGAGTGAGACCCAGTACTTC. The complete variable domain, with remaining parts taken from reference TRBV2 and TRBJ2-5, reads EPEVTQTPSHQVTQMGQEVILRCVPISNHLYFYWYRQILGQKVEFLVSFYNNEISEKSEIFDDQFSVERPDGSNFTLKIRSTKLEDSAMYFCASRGASGSETQYFGPGTRLLVL.

The V and J genes are TRBV9 and TRBJ1-4, with 8 bases identical to TRBD1. J was trimmed by 3 bases and V by 0 bases; bases with no gene match: 7. In germline, CDR1 is SGDLS, CDR2 YYNGEE. The CDR3 covers 17 residues. DNA of the CDR3: TGTGCCAGCAGCGTAGGGACAGGGAGGAAGGCTAATGAAAAACTGTTTTTT. Protein sequence: CASSVGTGRKANEKLFF.

This clone occurred once. The V gene is TRBV30, the J gene TRBJ2-3; 8 nucleotides agree with TRBD2. The CDR3 totals 15 residues. The V and J ends lost 1 base and 8 bases, in that order; junction bases with no gene match: 11. The V gene's germline CDR1 is GTSNPN and CDR2 SVGIG (reference sequence). The CDR3 sequence is CAWSELAAPRGTQYF. In nucleotides, the CDR3 is TGTGCCTGGAGTGAACTAGCGGCCCCAAGGGGTACGCAGTATTTT.

The chain recombines TRBV4-3 with TRBJ2-3; tentatively, D is TRBD2 (6 bases). The CDR3 spans 15 residues. Germline assignment: CDR1 LGHNA and CDR2 YSLEER. The V end lost 3 bases, the J end lost 5 bases, and 15 bases lay between the germline ends. CDR3 nucleotide sequence: TGCGCCAGCAGCCAGGAGGGTTTGGGGGGAGATACGCAGTATTTT. It specifies CASSQEGLGGDTQYF.

This clone was counted a few times. The chain joins TRBV7-2 to TRBJ2-1; 13 positions agree with TRBD2. The ends lost 5 bases at V and 5 bases at J; junction bases unmatched: 9. Germline CDR1 and CDR2: SGHTA and FQGNSA. This CDR3 spans 17 amino acids. The CDR3 DNA reads as TGTGCCAGCAGCCTCCGACTAGCGGGAGGAGAGGACAATGAGCAGTTCTTC. Translating gives CASSLRLAGGEDNEQFF.

This clone was picked up one time. V and J are TRBV19 and TRBJ1-1; 8 bases are shared with TRBD1. V lost 7 bases and J lost 5; bases outside the gene matches: 9. This CDR3 has 14 amino acids. Germline lookup yields CDR1 LNHDA and CDR2 SQIVND (reference sequence). In DNA form, the CDR3 reads TGTGCCAGTAAACCACAGGGGGAATGGACTGAAGCTTTCTTT. Residues: CASKPQGEWTEAFF.